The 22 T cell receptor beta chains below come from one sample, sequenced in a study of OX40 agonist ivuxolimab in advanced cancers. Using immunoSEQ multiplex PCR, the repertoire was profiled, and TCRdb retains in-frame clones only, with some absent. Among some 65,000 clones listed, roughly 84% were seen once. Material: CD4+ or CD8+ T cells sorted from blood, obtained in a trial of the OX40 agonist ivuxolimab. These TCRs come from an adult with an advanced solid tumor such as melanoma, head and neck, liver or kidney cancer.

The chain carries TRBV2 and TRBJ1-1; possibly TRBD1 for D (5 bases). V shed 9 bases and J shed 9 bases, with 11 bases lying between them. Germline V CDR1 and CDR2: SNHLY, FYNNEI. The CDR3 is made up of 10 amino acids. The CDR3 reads CASSGGKAFF. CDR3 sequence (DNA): TGTGCCAGTTCGGGGGGGAAAGCTTTCTTT. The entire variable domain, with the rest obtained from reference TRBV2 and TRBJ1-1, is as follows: EPEVTQTPSHQVTQMGQEVILRCVPISNHLYFYWYRQILGQKVEFLVSFYNNEISEKSEIFDDQFSVERPDGSNFTLKIRSTKLEDSAMYFCASSGGKAFFGQGTRLTVV.

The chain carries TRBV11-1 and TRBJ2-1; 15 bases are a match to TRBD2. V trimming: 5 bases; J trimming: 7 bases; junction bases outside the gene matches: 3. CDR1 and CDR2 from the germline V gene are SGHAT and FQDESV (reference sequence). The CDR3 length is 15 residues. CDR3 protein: CASSRTSGGANEQFF. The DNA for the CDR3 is TGTGCCAGCAGCCGGACTAGCGGGGGGGCGAATGAGCAGTTCTTC. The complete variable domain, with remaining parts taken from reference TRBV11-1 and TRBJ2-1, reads EAEVAQSPRYKITEKSQAVAFWCDPISGHATLYWYRQILGQGPELLVQFQDESVVDDSQLPKDRFSAERLKGVDSTLKIQPAELGDSAMYLCASSRTSGGANEQFFGPGTRLTVL.

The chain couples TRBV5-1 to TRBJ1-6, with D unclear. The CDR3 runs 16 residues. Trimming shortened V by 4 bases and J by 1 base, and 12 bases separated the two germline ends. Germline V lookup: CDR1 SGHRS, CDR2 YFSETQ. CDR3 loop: CASSIEGLSYNSPLHF. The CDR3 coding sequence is TGCGCCAGCAGCATCGAAGGACTGTCCTATAATTCACCCCTCCACTTT.

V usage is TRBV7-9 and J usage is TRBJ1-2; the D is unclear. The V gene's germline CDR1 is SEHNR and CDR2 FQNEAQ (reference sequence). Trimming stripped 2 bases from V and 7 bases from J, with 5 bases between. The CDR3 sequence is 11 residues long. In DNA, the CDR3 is TGTGCCAGCAGCTTATTAGGTGGCTACACCTTC. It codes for CASSLLGGYTF.

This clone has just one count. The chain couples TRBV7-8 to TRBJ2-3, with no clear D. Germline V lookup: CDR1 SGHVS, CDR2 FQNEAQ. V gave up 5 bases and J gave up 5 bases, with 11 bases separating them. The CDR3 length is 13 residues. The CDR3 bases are TGTGCCAGCAGCCCCCGTGGGGAAGATACGCAGTATTTT. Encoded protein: CASSPRGEDTQYF.

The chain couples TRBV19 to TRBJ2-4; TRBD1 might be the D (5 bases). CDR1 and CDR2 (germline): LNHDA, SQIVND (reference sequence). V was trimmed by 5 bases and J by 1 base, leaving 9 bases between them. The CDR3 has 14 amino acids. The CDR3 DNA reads TGTGCCAGTAGTGGGGCAGGGGCCAAAAACATTCAGTACTTC. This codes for CASSGAGAKNIQYF. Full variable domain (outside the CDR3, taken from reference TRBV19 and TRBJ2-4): DGGITQSPKYLFRKEGQNVTLSCEQNLNHDAMYWYRQDPGQGLRLIYYSQIVNDFQKGDIAEGYSVSREKKESFPLTVTSAQKNPTAFYLCASSGAGAKNIQYFGAGTRLSVL.

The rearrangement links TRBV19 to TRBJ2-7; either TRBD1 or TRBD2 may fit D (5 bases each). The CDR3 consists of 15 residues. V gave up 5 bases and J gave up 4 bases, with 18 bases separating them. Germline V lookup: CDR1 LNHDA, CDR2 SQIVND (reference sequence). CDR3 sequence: CASSVPGRGAYEQYF. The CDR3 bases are TGTGCCAGTAGTGTACCGGGACGGGGAGCTTACGAGCAGTACTTC.

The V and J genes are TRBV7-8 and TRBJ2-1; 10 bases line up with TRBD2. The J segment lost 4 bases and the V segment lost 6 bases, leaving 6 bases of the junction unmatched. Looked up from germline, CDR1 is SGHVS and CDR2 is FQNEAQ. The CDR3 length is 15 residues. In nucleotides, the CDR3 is TGTGCCAGCAGGAAAACTAGCGGGGCATACAATGAGCAGTTCTTC. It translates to CASRKTSGAYNEQFF. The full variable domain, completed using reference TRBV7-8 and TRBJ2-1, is GAGVSQSPRYKVAKRGQDVALRCDPISGHVSLFWYQQALGQGPEFLTYFQNEAQLDKSGLPSDRFFAERPEGSVSTLKIQRTQQEDSAVYLCASRKTSGAYNEQFFGPGTRLTVL.

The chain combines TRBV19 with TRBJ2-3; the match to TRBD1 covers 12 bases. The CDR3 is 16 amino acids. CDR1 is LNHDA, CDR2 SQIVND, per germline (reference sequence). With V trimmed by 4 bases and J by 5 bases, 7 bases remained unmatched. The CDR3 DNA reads TGTGCCAGTAGTACTCGGGACAGGGGGCGGGGAGATACGCAGTATTTT. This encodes CASSTRDRGRGDTQYF.

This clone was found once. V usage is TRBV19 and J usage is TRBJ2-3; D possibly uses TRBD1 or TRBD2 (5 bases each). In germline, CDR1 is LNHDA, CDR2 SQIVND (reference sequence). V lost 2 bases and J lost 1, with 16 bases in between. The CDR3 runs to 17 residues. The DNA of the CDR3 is TGTGCCAGTAGTATACGAGCAGGGCGGGCGGGCACAGATACGCAGTATTTT. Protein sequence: CASSIRAGRAGTDTQYF.

CDR3 DNA sequence: TGCGCCAGCAGCCAATTACCGGGGTCGGCTGAAAAACTGTTTTTT. Amino acids: CASSQLPGSAEKLFF. The gene calls are TRBV4-1 and TRBJ1-4; no reliable D call. With 2 bases removed from V and 7 bases from J, the gap between germline ends came to 14 bases. Per germline, CDR1 MGHRA and CDR2 YSYEKL. The CDR3 sequence is 15 residues long.

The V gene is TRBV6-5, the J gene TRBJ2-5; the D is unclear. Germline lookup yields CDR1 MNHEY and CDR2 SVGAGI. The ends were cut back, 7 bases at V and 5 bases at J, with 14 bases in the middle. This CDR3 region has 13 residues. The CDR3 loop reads CASTRAMGETQYF. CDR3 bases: TGTGCCAGCACCCGGGCCATGGGGGAGACCCAGTACTTC.

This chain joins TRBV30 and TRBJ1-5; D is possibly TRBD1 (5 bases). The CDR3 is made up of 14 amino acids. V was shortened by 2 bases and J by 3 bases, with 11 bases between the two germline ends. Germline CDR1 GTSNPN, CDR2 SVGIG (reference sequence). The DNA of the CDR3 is TGTGCCTGGAGTTCGACAGCCCCCAATCAGCCCCAGCATTTT. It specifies CAWSSTAPNQPQHF.

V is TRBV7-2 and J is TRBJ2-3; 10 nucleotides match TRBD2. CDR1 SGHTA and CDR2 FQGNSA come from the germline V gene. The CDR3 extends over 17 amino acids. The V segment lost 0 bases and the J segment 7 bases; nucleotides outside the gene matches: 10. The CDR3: CASSLAGEAGGPNTQYF. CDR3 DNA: TGTGCCAGCAGCTTAGCGGGCGAAGCGGGGGGGCCAAATACGCAGTATTTT.

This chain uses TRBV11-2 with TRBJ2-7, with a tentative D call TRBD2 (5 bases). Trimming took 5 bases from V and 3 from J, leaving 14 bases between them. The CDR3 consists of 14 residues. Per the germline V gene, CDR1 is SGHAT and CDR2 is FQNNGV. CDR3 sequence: CASSPPGMGYEQYF. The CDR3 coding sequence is TGTGCCAGCAGCCCACCGGGGATGGGCTACGAGCAGTACTTC.

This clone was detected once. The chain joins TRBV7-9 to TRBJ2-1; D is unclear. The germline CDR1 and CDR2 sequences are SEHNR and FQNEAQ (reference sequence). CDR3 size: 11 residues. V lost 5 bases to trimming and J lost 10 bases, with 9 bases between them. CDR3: CASSPGREQFF. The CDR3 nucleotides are TGTGCCAGCAGCCCCGGCCGCGAGCAGTTCTTC.

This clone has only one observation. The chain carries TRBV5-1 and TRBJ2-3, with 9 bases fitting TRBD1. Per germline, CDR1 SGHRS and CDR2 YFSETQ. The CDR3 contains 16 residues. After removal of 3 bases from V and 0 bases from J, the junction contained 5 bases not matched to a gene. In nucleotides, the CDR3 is TGCGCCAGCAGCTCTAGGACAGGGGCCAGCACAGATACGCAGTATTTT. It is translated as CASSSRTGASTDTQYF.

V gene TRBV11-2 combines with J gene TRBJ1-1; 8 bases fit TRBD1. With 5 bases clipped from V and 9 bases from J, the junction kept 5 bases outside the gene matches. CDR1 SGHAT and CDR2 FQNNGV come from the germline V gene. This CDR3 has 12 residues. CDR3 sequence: CASSPDRVKAFF. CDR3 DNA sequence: TGTGCCAGCAGCCCGGACAGGGTGAAAGCTTTCTTT.

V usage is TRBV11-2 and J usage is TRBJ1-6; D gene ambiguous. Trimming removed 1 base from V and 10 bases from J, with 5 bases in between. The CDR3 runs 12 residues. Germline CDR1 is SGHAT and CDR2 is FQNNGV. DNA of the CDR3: TGTGCCAGCAGCTTAGTACGGTCACCCCTCCACTTT. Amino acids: CASSLVRSPLHF.

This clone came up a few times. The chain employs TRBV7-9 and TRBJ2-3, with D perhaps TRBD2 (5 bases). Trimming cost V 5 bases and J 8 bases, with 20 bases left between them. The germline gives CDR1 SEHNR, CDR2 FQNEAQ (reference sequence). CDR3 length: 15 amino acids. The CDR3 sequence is CASSREPLGSGTQYF. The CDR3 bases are TGTGCCAGCAGCCGAGAACCTTTGGGGAGCGGTACGCAGTATTTT.

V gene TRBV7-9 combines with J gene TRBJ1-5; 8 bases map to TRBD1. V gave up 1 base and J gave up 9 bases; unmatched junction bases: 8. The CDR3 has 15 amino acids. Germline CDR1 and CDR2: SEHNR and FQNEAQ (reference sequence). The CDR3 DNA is TGTGCCAGCAGCTTAGTGCAGGGGGCTATTGGGCCCCAGCATTTT. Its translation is CASSLVQGAIGPQHF.

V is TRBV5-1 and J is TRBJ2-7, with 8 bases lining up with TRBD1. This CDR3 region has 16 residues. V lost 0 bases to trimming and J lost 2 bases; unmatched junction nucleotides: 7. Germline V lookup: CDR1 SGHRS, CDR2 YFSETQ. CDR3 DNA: TGCGCCAGCAGCTTGGCTGCAACAGGGGGTACCTACGAGCAGTACTTC. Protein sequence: CASSLAATGGTYEQYF. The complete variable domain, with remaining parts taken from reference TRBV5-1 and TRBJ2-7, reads KAGVTQTPRYLIKTRGQQVTLSCSPISGHRSVSWYQQTPGQGLQFLFEYFSETQRNKGNFPGRFSGRQFSNSRSEMNVSTLELGDSALYLCASSLAATGGTYEQYFGPGTRLTVT.